The 30 T cell receptor beta chains listed next were all sequenced from one sample in a study of human T cells and chemical hapten exposure. Time point indicated: patch test 1, 2 weeks after DPC sensitization. Treatment given: therapeutic diphenylcyclopropenone sensitization with weekly scalp DPC. TCRdb used MiXCR to reprocess the RACE reads, holding one entry per CDR3 protein. The table records about 120,000 distinct CDR3 sequences, 9% to 13% of them present only once. The sequencing here drew on whole blood, taken in connection with sensitization to the hapten diphenylcyclopropenone (DPC). Source of these receptors: a woman aged 50 to 65 with alopecia areata. Some clones in this sample may be carry-over from other donors' samples.

The V and J genes are TRBV5-4 and TRBJ1-2, with D uncertain. The V and J ends lost 0 bases and 8 bases respectively, with 14 bases between them. Germline V gene lookup returns CDR1 SGHNT and CDR2 YYREEE (reference sequence). This CDR3 spans 14 amino acids. Here the CDR3 reads CASSLAGDMGGYTF. The CDR3 DNA reads TGTGCCAGCAGCTTGGCCGGGGATATGGGAGGCTACACCTTC.

In this sample, this clonotype turned up a few times. The chain combines TRBV12-3 or TRBV12-4 with TRBJ2-2; a weak D match, TRBD2 (6 bases). There are 14 residues in the CDR3. V was cut by 6 bases and J by 1 base, with 9 bases left in between. CDR3 coding DNA: TGTGCCAGCAGACTGGGAGGGAACACCGGGGAGCTGTTTTTT. Residues: CASRLGGNTGELFF.

Of note for this clonotype: This may arise from a read error, as a much more abundant clone is one base away. The chain employs TRBV13 and TRBJ2-7, with 12 bases matching TRBD2. Germline V gene lookup returns CDR1 PRHDT and CDR2 FYEKMQ (reference sequence). The CDR3 spans 15 residues. CDR3 sequence reads: CASSRTSGGWYELYF. DNA of the CDR3: TGTGCCAGCAGCCGAACTAGCGGGGGGTGGTACGAGCTGTACTTC.

This clonotype was counted a few times. The chain combines TRBV19 with TRBJ2-1, with D tentatively TRBD1 (5 bases). The V end was cut by 2 bases, the J end by 2 bases, with 10 bases between. The CDR3 totals 15 residues. CDR1 LNHDA and CDR2 SQIVND come from the germline V gene (reference sequence). DNA for the CDR3: TGTGCCAGTAGTATAAGGTCAGGGACCTACAATGAGCAGTTCTTC. Amino acids: CASSIRSGTYNEQFF.

This clonotype was detected only a few times. CDR3 sequence (DNA): TGCGCCAGCAGCCAAGATATCCCTACAGGGTCTGGAAACACCATATATTTT. Translating it yields CASSQDIPTGSGNTIYF. This sequence joins TRBV4-1 and TRBJ1-3; TRBD1 might be the D (6 bases). V lost 0 bases to trimming and J lost 1 base, with 13 bases between them. Germline CDR1 MGHRA, CDR2 YSYEKL. This CDR3 comprises 17 residues.

The rearrangement links TRBV27 to TRBJ2-3; D remains unclear. The CDR3 loop spans 15 amino acids. The V gene's germline CDR1 is MNHEY and CDR2 SMNVEV (reference sequence). V was trimmed by 3 bases and J by 0 bases, leaving 10 bases between them. CDR3 bases: TGTGCCAGCAGTTTTGGTCCAGCTAGCACAGATACGCAGTATTTT. Its protein is CASSFGPASTDTQYF.

This chain joins TRBV5-8 and TRBJ2-3; 8 nucleotides match TRBD1. The ends lost 3 bases at V and 2 bases at J; junction bases unmatched: 5. Per the germline V gene, CDR1 is SGHTS and CDR2 is YDEGEE. This CDR3 region has 15 residues. This CDR3 reads CASSSYRGVTDTQYF. As DNA, the CDR3 is TGTGCCAGCAGCTCATACAGGGGGGTCACAGATACGCAGTATTTT.

The chain links TRBV6-5 to TRBJ1-1; D unclear. CDR3 length equals 12 residues. CDR1 is MNHEY, CDR2 SVGAGI, per germline. V lost 4 bases, J lost 5 bases, and 8 bases lay in between. The CDR3 DNA follows: TGTGCCAGCAGTTCTCGGGTAACTGAAGCTTTCTTT. Translated: CASSSRVTEAFF.

The CDR3 DNA reads TGTGCCAGCAGTTTTGACAGGGGGCTCACAGATACGCAGTATTTT. It encodes CASSFDRGLTDTQYF. This sequence joins TRBV28 and TRBJ2-3; TRBD1 aligns across 10 bases. The CDR3 has 15 amino acids. V shed 3 bases and J 2 bases; nucleotides not matched to a gene: 2. Germline V gene sequence: CDR1 MDHEN, CDR2 SYDVKM.

The CDR3 is CASSQELRTDYEQYF. As DNA, the CDR3 is TGCGCCAGCAGCCAAGAATTGAGGACAGACTACGAGCAGTACTTC. The chain combines TRBV4-1 with TRBJ2-7; D may be TRBD1 (6 bases). The CDR3 spans 15 residues. Germline-derived CDR1 and CDR2 are MGHRA and YSYEKL. V gave up 0 bases and J gave up 3 bases, with 12 bases separating them.

This clonotype was observed many times. The chain joins TRBV12-3 or TRBV12-4 to TRBJ2-5; tentatively, D is TRBD1 (6 bases). This CDR3 is built from 13 residues. The V gene lost 3 bases and the J gene lost 5 bases, with 10 bases spanning the gap. The CDR3 loop reads CASSFEGEETQYF. In DNA, the CDR3 is TGTGCCAGCAGTTTTGAGGGGGAGGAGACCCAGTACTTC.

J is TRBJ2-3 and V is TRBV10-3; 12 positions match TRBD1. V lost 6 bases, J lost 7 bases, and 5 bases stayed unmatched. The CDR3 is 14 residues long. Germline V gives CDR1 ENHRY, CDR2 SYGVKD. CDR3 sequence reads: CAISPGQGANTQYF. The CDR3 DNA reads as TGTGCCATCAGCCCGGGACAGGGGGCGAATACGCAGTATTTT.

This clonotype has ten or more counts. The chain uses TRBV6-2 or TRBV6-3 and TRBJ2-5, with 7 bases that match TRBD2. The CDR3 runs to 13 residues. Per the germline V gene, CDR1 is MNHEY and CDR2 is SVGEGT. The junction had 0 bases not matched to a gene; V was cut back by 4 bases and J by 1 base. This CDR3 is CASSWGGQETQYF. CDR3 DNA sequence: TGTGCCAGCAGTTGGGGGGGCCAAGAGACCCAGTACTTC.

This rearrangement joins TRBV5-4 to TRBJ2-1, with D possibly being TRBD1 (6 bases). Germline loops: CDR1 SGHNT, CDR2 YYREEE (reference sequence). CDR3 size: 15 residues. V lost 3 bases and J lost 3, with 13 bases in between. CDR3 sequence: CASSSGADLYNEQFF. The CDR3 DNA sequence: TGTGCCAGCAGCTCAGGGGCCGACCTCTACAATGAGCAGTTCTTC.

This clonotype appeared a single time. With a much larger clone just one base away, this may be a read error. CDR3 region: CVSSPRSRGDTQYF. The CDR3 region has the DNA TGTGTCAGCTCACCACGGTCGCGGGGTGATACGCAGTATTTT. V gene TRBV18 combines with J gene TRBJ2-3, with D tentatively TRBD2 (6 bases). Germline V gives CDR1 KGHSH, CDR2 LQKENI. This CDR3 has 14 residues.

CDR3 sequence (DNA): TGTGCCAGCAGCTCACAGGGTAGCAATCAGCCCCAGCATTTT. It encodes CASSSQGSNQPQHF. The chain uses TRBV7-2 and TRBJ1-5, with a weak D call TRBD1 (6 bases). V was pared by 4 bases and J by 0 bases, with 7 bases between. This CDR3 has 14 residues. Germline V CDR1 and CDR2: SGHTA, FQGNSA.

This clonotype showed up many times. The V call is TRBV9, the J call TRBJ1-1; D unresolved. The CDR3 runs 12 residues. The V gene lost 6 bases and the J gene lost 0 bases, with 6 bases spanning the gap. Germline CDR1 SGDLS, CDR2 YYNGEE. The DNA of the CDR3 is TGTGCCAGCACGAGGATGAACACTGAAGCTTTCTTT. It codes for CASTRMNTEAFF.

The CDR3 nucleotides are TGTGCCACCAGCTCAAACCAAGAGACCCAGTACTTC. Protein: CATSSNQETQYF. This chain connects TRBV15 to TRBJ2-5; D gene uncertain. Germline values: CDR1 LNHNV, CDR2 YYDKDF (reference sequence). V was trimmed by 5 bases and J by 0 bases, leaving 4 bases between them. CDR3 length: 12 residues.

This sequence joins TRBV3-1 and TRBJ2-1, with no clear D. The CDR3 runs 14 residues. V was shortened by 0 bases and J by 6 bases, with 9 bases between the two germline ends. The germline gives CDR1 LGHDT, CDR2 YNNKEL (reference sequence). The CDR3 DNA is TGTGCCAGCAGCCAAGAGGGCAGCTCCAATGAGCAGTTCTTC. Translating gives CASSQEGSSNEQFF.

This clonotype was seen a handful of times. The CDR3 DNA reads as TGTGCCAGCAGCTTGACGGGTATTAGAAACACAGATACGCAGTATTTT. This sequence encodes CASSLTGIRNTDTQYF. V and J are TRBV5-8 and TRBJ2-3, with D uncertain. V dropped 1 base and J dropped 2 bases, with 14 bases sitting between them. The CDR3 has 16 amino acids. Germline V gene data show CDR1 as SGHTS and CDR2 as YDEGEE. The whole variable domain, remainder taken from reference TRBV5-8 and TRBJ2-3, is EAGVTQSPTHLIKTRGQQATLRCSPISGHTSVYWYQQALGLGLQFLLWYDEGEERNRGNFPPRFSGRQFPNYSSELNVNALELEDSALYLCASSLTGIRNTDTQYFGPGTRLTVL.

The table lists this clonotype with a few counts. The chain combines TRBV4-3 with TRBJ1-1; possibly TRBD1 for D (5 bases). CDR1 is LGHNA, CDR2 YSLEER, per germline. Trimming took 3 bases from V and 5 from J, leaving 16 bases between them. The CDR3 is 15 residues long. This CDR3 is CASSHQVAGLTEAFF. In DNA, the CDR3 is TGCGCCAGCAGCCACCAAGTAGCAGGGTTGACTGAAGCTTTCTTT.

The chain links TRBV15 to TRBJ1-2, with a tentative D call TRBD1 (5 bases). The CDR3 runs to 13 residues. The V gene lost 5 bases and the J gene lost 8 bases, with 15 bases spanning the gap. Germline V gene sequence: CDR1 LNHNV, CDR2 YYDKDF (reference sequence). The CDR3 DNA follows: TGTGCCACCAGCGGTACATGGGGCGGCGGCTACACCTTC. Its protein product is CATSGTWGGGYTF. Using reference TRBV15 and TRBJ1-2 for the parts outside the CDR3, the full variable domain is DAMVIQNPRYQVTQFGKPVTLSCSQTLNHNVMYWYQQKSSQAPKLLFHYYDKDFNNEADTPDNFQSRRPNTSFCFLDIRSPGLGDTAMYLCATSGTWGGGYTFGSGTRLTVV.

This clonotype has at least ten counts. The chain couples TRBV6-2 or TRBV6-3 to TRBJ1-2, with D unclear. V was trimmed by 2 bases and J by 2 bases, leaving 6 bases between them. Germline-derived CDR1 and CDR2 are MNHEY and SVGEGT. The CDR3 runs to 13 residues. CDR3 region: CASSYPENYGYTF. CDR3 nucleotides: TGTGCCAGCAGTTACCCAGAAAACTATGGCTACACCTTC.

This clonotype was picked up many times. The chain has TRBV10-3 and TRBJ1-1, with TRBD1 as a possible D gene (5 bases). The CDR3 is 13 residues long. Germline V gives CDR1 ENHRY, CDR2 SYGVKD. V was cut by 7 bases and J by 5 bases, with 14 bases left in between. The CDR3 DNA follows: TGTGCCATCACCTGGGGACGGGAGACTGAAGCTTTCTTT. Its translation is CAITWGRETEAFF.

This clonotype was observed a few times. This chain's CDR3 is CASSLDGQGPYEQYF. The DNA of the CDR3 is TGCGCCAGCAGCTTGGATGGGCAGGGGCCCTACGAGCAGTACTTC. The chain carries TRBV5-1 and TRBJ2-7; D is perhaps TRBD1 (6 bases). Trimming stripped 0 bases from V and 2 bases from J, with 12 bases between. The CDR3 loop spans 15 amino acids. In germline, CDR1 is SGHRS, CDR2 YFSETQ.

The sample holds many counts of this clonotype. The chain joins TRBV15 to TRBJ1-3; D is possibly TRBD1 (5 bases). CDR3 length equals 15 residues. Looked up from germline, CDR1 is LNHNV and CDR2 is YYDKDF (reference sequence). The ends were cut back, 0 bases at V and 4 bases at J, with 10 bases in the middle. This CDR3 reads CATSRDSAGGNTIYF. CDR3 nucleotides: TGTGCCACCAGCAGAGATTCGGCAGGGGGAAACACCATATATTTT.

This clonotype was seen only once. The V gene is TRBV6-5, the J gene TRBJ1-6; D gene ambiguous. The CDR3 extends over 16 amino acids. The V gene lost 5 bases and the J gene lost 2 bases, with 13 bases spanning the gap. The V gene's germline CDR1 is MNHEY and CDR2 SVGAGI. The CDR3: CASSPRQRTYNSPLHF. Written as DNA, the CDR3 is TGTGCCAGCAGTCCCCGGCAGCGGACCTATAATTCACCCCTCCACTTT.

Only a few counts were recorded for this clonotype. The chain uses TRBV7-9 and TRBJ2-3; D possibly matches TRBD1 or TRBD2 (5 bases each). With 7 bases removed from V and 0 bases from J, the gap between germline ends came to 14 bases. This CDR3 region has 15 residues. Germline-derived CDR1 and CDR2 are SEHNR and FQNEAQ (reference sequence). The CDR3 loop is CASKETGLSTDTQYF. The CDR3 region has the DNA TGTGCCAGCAAAGAGACGGGGCTAAGCACAGATACGCAGTATTTT. Based on the CDR3 plus reference TRBV7-9 and TRBJ2-3, the full variable domain is DTGVSQNPRHKITKRGQNVTFRCDPISEHNRLYWYRQTLGQGPEFLTYFQNEAQLEKSRLLSDRFSAERPKGSFSTLEIQRTEQGDSAMYLCASKETGLSTDTQYFGPGTRLTVL.

This clonotype was observed many times. The chain combines TRBV5-1 with TRBJ2-2; D unclear. CDR1 SGHRS and CDR2 YFSETQ come from the germline V gene. The CDR3 sequence is 13 residues long. Trimming stripped 5 bases from V and 3 bases from J, with 8 bases between. CDR3 in amino acids: CASSSDDTGELFF. As DNA, the CDR3 is TGCGCCAGCAGTTCGGACGACACCGGGGAGCTGTTTTTT.

This clonotype was recorded many times. The chain links TRBV18 to TRBJ2-3, with D unresolved. Per the germline V gene, CDR1 is KGHSH and CDR2 is LQKENI. V lost 5 bases and J lost 0, with 6 bases in between. This CDR3 contains 13 residues. CDR3 DNA sequence: TGTGCCAGCTCAACCGACAGCACAGATACGCAGTATTTT. It yields the protein CASSTDSTDTQYF.